This T cell receptor (beta chain) was profiled in a study of blood T cells in healthy people across ages. A second PCR of about 6 to 12 cycles used a sample-barcoded 5' primer and a J-beta primer mix. TCRdb called the 5' RACE reads again in MiXCR, with one record for every CDR3 protein. The table has about 760,000 distinct CDR3 sequences, around a quarter seen once. The CDR3 has 13 amino acids. Trimming took off 0 bases at V and 3 bases at J, with 5 bases between the two ends. Germline V gene data show CDR1 as LGHNA and CDR2 as YSLEER. This sample also belongs to another study, concerning T cells of mothers and their children.

The receptor was isolated from a boy younger than 18 in good health. The specimen sequenced was blood. The chain links TRBV4-3 to TRBJ2-5, with no clear D. CDR3 sequence (DNA): TGCGCCAGCAGCCAAGAGATTGAAGAGACCCAGTACTTC. Its protein product is CASSQEIEETQYF.